The 23 T cell receptor beta chains listed next were all sequenced from one sample in a study of OX40 agonist ivuxolimab in advanced cancers. The repertoire was sequenced with immunoSEQ multiplex PCR; TCRdb's copy has only in-frame clones and lacks some. The data contain approximately 43,000 clones, roughly 89% of them seen just once; the ten biggest clones take up around 33%. The sequenced sample was CD4+ or CD8+ T cells sorted from blood, obtained in a trial of the OX40 agonist ivuxolimab. These receptors came from an adult with an advanced solid tumor such as melanoma, head and neck, liver or kidney cancer.

The chain combines TRBV7-2 with TRBJ2-5, with TRBD1 identical over 7 bases. The J call could be wrong; TRBJ2-7 is a better fit for the DNA end. Per the germline V gene, CDR1 is SGHTA and CDR2 is FQGNSA. This CDR3 is built from 14 residues. The CDR3 region has the DNA TGTGCCAGCAGCTTAGGACAGGGTAACTACGAGCAGTACTTC. This encodes CASSLGQGNYEQYF.

This clone was detected only a few times. The chain recombines TRBV5-1 with TRBJ1-4; tentatively, D is TRBD1 (6 bases). Deletions cut 2 bases from V and 7 bases from J, with 15 bases between. CDR3 length equals 15 residues. The germline V gene encodes CDR1 SGHRS and CDR2 YFSETQ. The CDR3, as DNA: TGCGCCAGCAGCTTTGTCGCAGGGGCAGGTGAAAAACTGTTTTTT. This gives the protein CASSFVAGAGEKLFF.

This clone occurred once. The chain uses TRBV18 and TRBJ1-3, with TRBD1 as a possible D gene (5 bases). V dropped 3 bases and J dropped 3 bases, with 18 bases sitting between them. The CDR3 runs to 17 residues. Germline assignment: CDR1 KGHSH and CDR2 LQKENI. CDR3 sequence (DNA): TGTGCCAGCTCACCGCCGGCGGGACGCTTGGGTGGAAACACCATATATTTT. This encodes CASSPPAGRLGGNTIYF.

This clone came up a few times. The rearrangement links TRBV4-1 to TRBJ2-7; 7 bases are a match to TRBD2. Looked up from germline, CDR1 is MGHRA and CDR2 is YSYEKL. The CDR3 is made up of 12 amino acids. V shed 5 bases and J 7 bases; nucleotides not matched to a gene: 5. For the CDR3, the DNA is TGCGCCAGCAGCGGGACTACAGAAGAGCAGTACTTC. This codes for CASSGTTEEQYF.

J is TRBJ1-1 and V is TRBV19; D unclear. The CDR3 sequence is 13 residues long. CDR1 and CDR2 (germline): LNHDA, SQIVND (reference sequence). V dropped 3 bases and J dropped 1 base, with 6 bases sitting between them. DNA of the CDR3: TGTGCCAGTAGTATTTCGGAGAACACTGAAGCTTTCTTT. The encoded protein is CASSISENTEAFF.

The chain joins TRBV4-2 to TRBJ1-1; D not certain. The V end lost 0 bases, the J end lost 1 base, and 12 bases lay between the germline ends. The CDR3 has 16 residues. The germline CDR1 and CDR2 sequences are LGHNA and YNFKEQ. In DNA form, the CDR3 reads TGTGCCAGCAGCCAAGATCAAGTGAGCACGAACACTGAAGCTTTCTTT. Translation gives CASSQDQVSTNTEAFF.

The J gene is TRBJ1-3, the V gene TRBV25-1; no reliable D call. Trimming removed 6 bases from V and 0 bases from J, with 6 bases in between. The V gene's germline CDR1 is MGHDK and CDR2 SYGVNS. The CDR3 length is 13 residues. CDR3 protein: CASSFGSGNTIYF. For the CDR3, the DNA is TGTGCCAGCAGCTTCGGCTCTGGAAACACCATATATTTT.

J is TRBJ2-7 and V is TRBV19, with 7 bases identical to TRBD1. After removal of 6 bases from V and 4 bases from J, the junction contained 9 bases not matched to a gene. This CDR3 is built from 14 residues. The germline gives CDR1 LNHDA, CDR2 SQIVND (reference sequence). The CDR3 here is CASSPTGYGYEQYF. The CDR3, as DNA: TGTGCCAGTAGCCCGACAGGGTACGGGTACGAGCAGTACTTC.

The V gene is TRBV4-1, the J gene TRBJ2-7, with a weak D call TRBD2 (6 bases). This CDR3 contains 15 residues. Germline V CDR1 and CDR2: MGHRA, YSYEKL. The V gene lost 3 bases and the J gene lost 0 bases, with 12 bases spanning the gap. CDR3 DNA: TGCGCCAGCAGCCAGCTACTAGCTAACTCCTACGAGCAGTACTTC. This sequence encodes CASSQLLANSYEQYF.

The V gene is TRBV2, the J gene TRBJ1-6, with D perhaps TRBD1 (6 bases). Germline CDR1 is SNHLY and CDR2 is FYNNEI. The CDR3 has 14 residues. V was pared by 4 bases and J by 6 bases, with 10 bases between. CDR3 in DNA: TGTGCCAGCAGTGGACAGGTTCCTAATTCACCCCTCCACTTT. It yields the protein CASSGQVPNSPLHF.

This clone was seen once. The genes are TRBV25-1 and TRBJ2-1; a possible D gene is TRBD1 (6 bases). In germline, CDR1 is MGHDK, CDR2 SYGVNS. Trimming cost V 2 bases and J 2 bases, with 10 bases left between them. The CDR3 loop spans 15 amino acids. CDR3 sequence: CASSETGGPYNEQFF. CDR3 sequence (DNA): TGTGCCAGCAGTGAAACTGGGGGCCCCTACAATGAGCAGTTCTTC.

This chain joins TRBV9 and TRBJ2-2, with TRBD2 as a possible D gene (6 bases). Germline lookup yields CDR1 SGDLS and CDR2 YYNGEE. CDR3 length: 15 residues. The V and J ends lost 0 bases and 3 bases respectively, with 9 bases between them. DNA of the CDR3: TGTGCCAGCAGCGTAGAGCTAGCGCACACCGGGGAGCTGTTTTTT. Amino acid sequence: CASSVELAHTGELFF. The full variable domain, its missing parts supplied by reference TRBV9 and TRBJ2-2, is DSGVTQTPKHLITATGQRVTLRCSPRSGDLSVYWYQQSLDQGLQFLIQYYNGEERAKGNILERFSAQQFPDLHSELNLSSLELGDSALYFCASSVELAHTGELFFGEGSRLTVL.

The chain recombines TRBV7-8 with TRBJ1-6; D is undetermined. The CDR3 has 16 amino acids. Deletions cut 5 bases from V and 8 bases from J, with 19 bases between. CDR1 and CDR2 (germline): SGHVS, FQNEAQ. CDR3 DNA: TGTGCCAGCAGCCTAGTGGGGAGAGCCGGCGATTCACCCCTCCACTTT. Protein product: CASSLVGRAGDSPLHF.

The V call is TRBV19, the J call TRBJ2-2; D possibly corresponds to TRBD2 (6 bases). Germline V CDR1 and CDR2: LNHDA, SQIVND (reference sequence). The CDR3 totals 14 residues. V lost 3 bases and J 1 base, leaving 6 bases between the germline ends. CDR3 in DNA: TGTGCCAGTAGTATGGGACTGAACACCGGGGAGCTGTTTTTT. It yields the protein CASSMGLNTGELFF.

The V call is TRBV19, the J call TRBJ1-2; D gene unclear. V was clipped by 5 bases and J by 7 bases, with 14 bases between them. The CDR3 extends over 13 amino acids. CDR1 LNHDA and CDR2 SQIVND come from the germline V gene (reference sequence). The CDR3 DNA reads as TGTGCCAGTAGTGATACGTCGAACGCTGGCTACACCTTC. The encoded protein is CASSDTSNAGYTF. Complete variable domain (other parts from reference TRBV19 and TRBJ1-2): DGGITQSPKYLFRKEGQNVTLSCEQNLNHDAMYWYRQDPGQGLRLIYYSQIVNDFQKGDIAEGYSVSREKKESFPLTVTSAQKNPTAFYLCASSDTSNAGYTFGSGTRLTVV.

V and J are TRBV5-1 and TRBJ2-1, with 8 positions matching TRBD2. The CDR3 is made up of 16 amino acids. CDR1 and CDR2 from the germline V gene are SGHRS and YFSETQ. With V trimmed by 0 bases and J by 2 bases, 4 bases remained unmatched. The CDR3 protein is CASSLVAGHTYNEQFF. In DNA, the CDR3 is TGCGCCAGCAGCTTGGTAGCGGGGCATACCTACAATGAGCAGTTCTTC.

The V and J genes are TRBV30 and TRBJ2-3, with 8 bases identical to TRBD2. Germline values: CDR1 GTSNPN, CDR2 SVGIG (reference sequence). The CDR3 loop spans 15 amino acids. V was pared by 2 bases and J by 0 bases, with 4 bases of the junction left unmatched. The CDR3 DNA reads TGTGCCTGGAGTAAGCGGGGGACTAGCACAGATACGCAGTATTTT. Translating gives CAWSKRGTSTDTQYF.

The chain is built from TRBV29-1 and TRBJ1-1; 9 bases line up with TRBD1. The CDR3 contains 13 residues. V lost 8 bases and J lost 3; bases outside the gene matches: 7. Germline CDR1 reads SQVTM; CDR2 reads ANQGSEA. CDR3 DNA: TGCAGCAGCCGGGACAGGGTCGACACTGAAGCTTTCTTT. It translates to CSSRDRVDTEAFF.

The J gene is TRBJ2-7, the V gene TRBV21-1; TRBD1, as called in the table, went unchecked against the DNA. TRBV21-1 is a pseudogene locus. The CDR3 runs to 16 residues. CDR3 amino acids: CAGPHLRQRDSYEQYF. The CDR3 DNA follows: TGTGCCGGCCCCCATCTCAGACAGAGAGACTCCTACGAGCAGTACTTC.

Details on this clone: At one end, the junction sequence differs from germline, possibly due to a read error. The V and J genes are TRBV13 and TRBJ2-7; 9 bases are a match to TRBD2. From germline, CDR1 is PRHDT and CDR2 FYEKMQ (reference sequence). The CDR3 consists of 16 residues. DNA for the CDR3: TGCGCCAGCAGCCAAGAAGGCTTTAGCGGGAGTGGTGAGCAGTACTTC. This translates into CASSQEGFSGSGEQYF.

The CDR3 is CASSGGDGEAFF. The DNA of the CDR3 is TGTGCCAGCAGCGGAGGGGACGGTGAAGCTTTCTTT. This chain uses TRBV9 with TRBJ1-1; D is possibly TRBD1 (5 bases). Germline CDR1 is SGDLS and CDR2 is YYNGEE. This CDR3 has 12 residues. Between the trimmed V and J ends, which lost 3 bases and 7 bases, there was a span of 10 bases.

The J gene is TRBJ2-2, the V gene TRBV10-3; the D call may be TRBD1 or TRBD2 (5 bases each). Germline values: CDR1 ENHRY, CDR2 SYGVKD. Deletions cut 4 bases from V and 3 bases from J, with 12 bases between. This CDR3 contains 15 residues. The CDR3 sequence is CAISAGARDTGELFF. CDR3 coding DNA: TGTGCCATCAGTGCCGGGGCGCGGGACACCGGGGAGCTGTTTTTT.

This clone was seen once. V usage is TRBV27 and J usage is TRBJ2-1, with TRBD2 matching over 8 bases. CDR3 size: 16 residues. Germline assignment: CDR1 MNHEY and CDR2 SMNVEV (reference sequence). Trimming cost V 6 bases and J 3 bases; bases outside gene matches: 10. The CDR3 sequence: CASRNIGGGLYNEQFF. In nucleotides, the CDR3 is TGTGCCAGCAGAAACATCGGCGGGGGGCTCTACAATGAGCAGTTCTTC.